These 20 T cell receptor beta chains originate from one sample sequenced in a study of OX40 agonist ivuxolimab in advanced cancers. Here immunoSEQ multiplex PCR was the method, and the copy in TCRdb shows in-frame clones only, minus some. The data hold 70,000 to 80,000 clones, with nearly 95% observed a single time. Sample: CD4+ or CD8+ T cells sorted from blood, taken in a trial of the OX40 agonist ivuxolimab. The receptors were sampled from an adult with an advanced solid tumor such as melanoma, head and neck, liver or kidney cancer.

The chain couples TRBV11-2 to TRBJ2-7, with 7 bases aligning to TRBD2. The CDR3 extends over 15 amino acids. Germline CDR1 is SGHAT and CDR2 is FQNNGV. The J segment lost 3 bases and the V segment lost 0 bases, leaving 5 bases of the junction unmatched. The CDR3, as DNA: TGTGCCAGCAGCTTAGATCGTGGGAGGGTCTACGAGCAGTACTTC. Protein product: CASSLDRGRVYEQYF.

The chain carries TRBV2 and TRBJ1-5, with no clear D. Looked up from germline, CDR1 is SNHLY and CDR2 is FYNNEI. This CDR3 has 15 amino acids. With 5 bases removed from V and 8 bases from J, the gap between germline ends came to 19 bases. CDR3 region: CASSHSDLPGEPQHF. DNA for the CDR3: TGTGCCAGCAGTCATTCCGACCTTCCCGGTGAGCCCCAGCATTTT.

Note on this clone: Within the sample, other DNA sequences also encode this same CDR3. The chain couples TRBV28 to TRBJ1-5; no definite D call. There are 11 residues in the CDR3. Germline V gene sequence: CDR1 MDHEN, CDR2 SYDVKM. With 2 bases removed from V and 4 bases from J, the gap between germline ends came to 0 bases. CDR3 loop: CASSLNQPQHF. The DNA of the CDR3 is TGTGCCAGCAGTTTAAATCAGCCCCAGCATTTT.

Details on this clone: Other nucleotide sequences from this sample produce the same CDR3. The chain employs TRBV27 and TRBJ2-7, with 7 bases identical to TRBD2. CDR1 is MNHEY, CDR2 SMNVEV, per germline (reference sequence). The CDR3 consists of 12 residues. V lost 6 bases to trimming and J lost 2 bases; unmatched junction nucleotides: 1. Here the CDR3 reads CASRGLAYEQYF. Here the CDR3 DNA reads TGTGCCAGCAGAGGACTAGCCTACGAGCAGTACTTC.

This chain links TRBV2 with TRBJ2-7; tentatively, D is TRBD1 (6 bases). CDR1 is SNHLY and CDR2 is FYNNEI in the germline V gene. CDR3 length: 14 residues. Trimming cost V 2 bases and J 10 bases, with 18 bases left between them. CDR3 protein: CASSELARGTEQYF. Written as DNA, the CDR3 is TGTGCCAGCAGTGAATTGGCCAGGGGTACGGAACAGTACTTC.

The chain combines TRBV27 with TRBJ1-5; D is ambiguous. V was trimmed by 3 bases and J by 6 bases, leaving 9 bases between them. CDR1 MNHEY and CDR2 SMNVEV come from the germline V gene (reference sequence). The CDR3 is 13 amino acids. DNA of the CDR3: TGTGCCAGCAGTTTTGATTGGACTCAGCCCCAGCATTTT. It yields the protein CASSFDWTQPQHF.

This rearrangement joins TRBV6-5 to TRBJ2-5; D is tentatively TRBD1 or TRBD2 (6 bases each). CDR1 is MNHEY and CDR2 is SVGAGI in the germline V gene. With 4 bases removed from V and 5 bases from J, the gap between germline ends came to 14 bases. The CDR3 is 14 amino acids. The CDR3 bases are TGTGCCAGCAGTTGGGGGGCCCGCCATGAGACCCAGTACTTC. This codes for CASSWGARHETQYF.

This CDR3 is CASSLSGIGPGELFF. CDR3 sequence (DNA): TGTGCCAGCAGCCTTAGCGGGATAGGCCCCGGGGAGCTGTTTTTT. The chain links TRBV7-9 to TRBJ2-2; 8 bases are shared with TRBD2. In germline, CDR1 is SEHNR, CDR2 FQNEAQ (reference sequence). Germline trimming cut 5 bases from V and 6 bases from J; bases unmatched to any gene: 8. CDR3 size: 15 residues. Looking up the rest from reference TRBV7-9 and TRBJ2-2 gives the full variable domain: DTGVSQNPRHKITKRGQNVTFRCDPISEHNRLYWYRQTLGQGPEFLTYFQNEAQLEKSRLLSDRFSAERPKGSFSTLEIQRTEQGDSAMYLCASSLSGIGPGELFFGEGSRLTVL.

The V call is TRBV5-6, the J call TRBJ1-1, with a tentative D call TRBD1 (5 bases). The germline CDR1 and CDR2 sequences are SGHDT and YYEEEE. This CDR3 region has 14 residues. The ends were cut back, 1 base at V and 3 bases at J, with 10 bases in the middle. CDR3 in amino acids: CASSLRGKHTEAFF. The CDR3 DNA reads TGTGCCAGCAGCTTGCGGGGGAAACACACTGAAGCTTTCTTT.

The chain is built from TRBV4-2 and TRBJ2-1; the D call may be TRBD1 or TRBD2 (5 bases each). Trimming pared 1 base from V and 4 bases from J, leaving 11 bases between. CDR3 length: 15 amino acids. Germline-derived CDR1 and CDR2 are LGHNA and YNFKEQ. CDR3 nucleotides: TGTGCCAGCAGCCAAGTGGGGGACCCATACAATGAGCAGTTCTTC. This gives the protein CASSQVGDPYNEQFF.

V usage is TRBV6-5 and J usage is TRBJ1-1, with 8 bases aligning to TRBD1. J gave up 7 bases and V 10 bases, and 5 bases lay outside the gene matches. The CDR3 sequence is 11 residues long. The germline V gene has CDR1 MNHEY and CDR2 SVGAGI. The CDR3 bases are TGTGCCACTAGACAGGGGATTGAAGCTTTCTTT. Translated, it gives CATRQGIEAFF.

This rearrangement joins TRBV9 to TRBJ1-3, with D uncertain. The CDR3 is 15 residues long. Trimming cost V 0 bases and J 2 bases, with 9 bases left between them. Germline lookup yields CDR1 SGDLS and CDR2 YYNGEE. The chain's CDR3 is CASSVEAITGNTIYF. CDR3 DNA sequence: TGTGCCAGCAGCGTAGAGGCAATCACTGGAAACACCATATATTTT. Filled out from reference TRBV9 and TRBJ1-3, the complete variable domain reads DSGVTQTPKHLITATGQRVTLRCSPRSGDLSVYWYQQSLDQGLQFLIQYYNGEERAKGNILERFSAQQFPDLHSELNLSSLELGDSALYFCASSVEAITGNTIYFGEGSWLTVV.

The chain carries TRBV7-2 and TRBJ1-2, with unresolved D. Germline CDR1 reads SGHTA; CDR2 reads FQGNSA. The CDR3 covers 13 residues. Trimming removed 1 base from V and 2 bases from J, with 5 bases in between. CDR3 loop: CASSLEENYGYTF. The CDR3 DNA reads as TGTGCCAGCAGCTTAGAAGAGAACTATGGCTACACCTTC. The whole variable domain, filled in from reference TRBV7-2 and TRBJ1-2, reads GAGVSQSPSNKVTEKGKDVELRCDPISGHTALYWYRQSLGQGLEFLIYFQGNSAPDKSGLPSDRFSAERTGGSVSTLTIQRTQQEDSAVYLCASSLEENYGYTFGSGTRLTVV.

The chain uses TRBV19 and TRBJ2-7; 9 nucleotides agree with TRBD2. The germline CDR1 and CDR2 sequences are LNHDA and SQIVND (reference sequence). Germline trimming cut 6 bases from V and 4 bases from J; bases unmatched to any gene: 10. The CDR3 contains 15 residues. The CDR3 DNA follows: TGTGCCAGTAGCCCCAGGGTAGCGGGAGTATACGAGCAGTACTTC. Translation gives CASSPRVAGVYEQYF.

The chain combines TRBV9 with TRBJ2-1; TRBD2 matches 8 bases. After removal of 0 bases from V and 9 bases from J, the junction contained 5 bases not matched to a gene. This CDR3 has 14 amino acids. The V gene's germline CDR1 is SGDLS and CDR2 YYNGEE. The CDR3 protein is CASSVDGGAVEQFF. The CDR3 DNA reads TGTGCCAGCAGCGTAGACGGGGGGGCGGTTGAGCAGTTCTTC.

This chain uses TRBV11-2 with TRBJ2-1, with 8 bases matching TRBD2. The CDR3 is 17 residues long. CDR1 is SGHAT and CDR2 is FQNNGV in the germline V gene. Germline trimming cut 7 bases from V and 3 bases from J; bases unmatched to any gene: 14. The CDR3 loop is CASTRGPSGLVYNEQFF. The CDR3, as DNA: TGTGCCAGCACTCGAGGGCCTAGCGGGCTTGTCTACAATGAGCAGTTCTTC.

With respect to this clone: The same CDR3 can be traced to other DNA sequences in this sample. This chain links TRBV9 with TRBJ2-7; the match to TRBD2 covers 7 bases. The CDR3 length is 14 residues. Unmatched junction bases numbered 5, after V lost 2 bases and J lost 3 bases. Germline CDR1 reads SGDLS; CDR2 reads YYNGEE. CDR3 nucleotides: TGTGCCAGCAGCGTCGGCGGGGGAGACTACGAGCAGTACTTC. Translated: CASSVGGGDYEQYF.

The chain uses TRBV5-6 and TRBJ2-3; TRBD1 matches at 10 bases. Germline assignment: CDR1 SGHDT and CDR2 YYEEEE. The CDR3 runs to 15 residues. V was pared by 4 bases and J by 2 bases, with 4 bases of the junction left unmatched. The CDR3, as DNA: TGTGCCAGCAGCGGCGACAGGGGGCCCACAGATACGCAGTATTTT. Protein sequence: CASSGDRGPTDTQYF.

This rearrangement joins TRBV5-8 to TRBJ1-5; D gene unclear. Between the trimmed V and J ends, which lost 3 bases and 3 bases, there was a span of 13 bases. This CDR3 is built from 15 residues. Per the germline V gene, CDR1 is SGHTS and CDR2 is YDEGEE. The CDR3 DNA follows: TGTGCCAGCAGCTCTGGCCTCACAGTCAATCAGCCCCAGCATTTT. Its translation: CASSSGLTVNQPQHF.

The chain employs TRBV15 and TRBJ2-3, with D maybe TRBD2 (7 bases). The V end was cut by 5 bases, the J end by 4 bases, with 16 bases between. Germline-derived CDR1 and CDR2 are LNHNV and YYDKDF (reference sequence). This CDR3 contains 15 residues. This CDR3 reads CATSFRGGVSDTQYF. CDR3 DNA sequence: TGTGCCACCAGCTTTAGGGGGGGGGTGTCAGATACGCAGTATTTT.